This TCR beta chain was captured by sequencing in a study of blood T cells in healthy people across ages (dated by TCRdb to about 2015). Context from the whole study: In model experiments, roughly one uniquely barcoded TCR beta cDNA molecule per two T cells was captured by template switching. The study measured age-related changes in TCR beta repertoire diversity using deep sequencing normalized with unique cDNA molecular identifiers. Four age groups were formed from the donors: young (average approximately 15 years), middle-aged (approximately 40), aged (roughly 56) and long-lived (more than 75). To avoid experimental bias, donors of different ages were spread randomly across the sequencing lanes. The study analyzed two additional independent replicas of 1 million unique cDNA reads from the same blood draw for two donors, one aged 18 to 29 and one aged 80 or older.

A remark on this clonotype: The specificity of this receptor is unknown. No much larger clone exists at a distance of one base, and base qualities are not known.

Systemically healthy Caucasian individuals from Russia, 39 in total and aged about 6 to 100 years, were included as donors. About 9.6 milliliters of peripheral blood were collected from each donor into EDTA-treated Vacutainer tubes. Ficoll-Paque density-gradient centrifugation was used to isolate PBMCs, with at least 7 million per sample. Trizol reagent was used to extract total RNA from the PBMCs, yielding at least 5 micrograms per sample. For every donor, an aliquot of PBMCs went through flow cytometry to measure the percentages of naive CD45RAhigh/CD27high T cells. Compared with germline, V lacks 2 bases and J lacks 8 bases; bases without a gene match: 7. The germline V gene yields SGHRS for CDR1 and YFSETQ for CDR2. Counted from cysteine to phenylalanine, this CDR3 has 14 amino acids. Only the CDR3 region is kept as DNA, spanning 42 bases read in frame from base 1. The research as a whole found: Observed TCR beta diversity per million T cells fell roughly linearly with age, and a significant reduction was already apparent by age around 44. Estimates of total diversity based on one million sequenced T cells were regarded as lower bounds and as underestimates. There was a strong correlation between observed TCR beta diversity and the percentage of naive T cells measured by flow cytometry. Conclusive comparison of naive and antigen-experienced compartments was prevented by the profiling of bulk unsorted PBMCs. The long-lived group showed more naive CD4+ T cells, fewer expanded clones and increased TCR diversity than the aged group, suggesting age selection. The CMV infection status of donors was not known, potentially confounding age-related changes in expanded clonotypes.

The library was made by 5' RACE. A second PCR of about 6 to 11 cycles was run with a J-beta primer mix and a sample-barcoded 5' primer. Each TCR beta cDNA molecule received a unique molecular identifier from a template-switch 5' adaptor carrying 12 random nucleotides. At least 2.5 million CDR3-containing paired-end reads were obtained from each sample. All of the RNA was converted into first-strand cDNA using the Mint cDNA synthesis kit, with a TRBC-specific oligonucleotide serving as the primer. Following uracil-DNA glycosylase treatment, a first 18-cycle PCR with universal primers M1SS and BC2_uni_R was performed on all cDNA. The original pipeline was this. For normalization, 1 million high-quality reads were randomly selected from each sample, with every read carrying a distinct molecular identifier. Reads with shared molecular identifiers were discarded instead of being binned into consensus sequences. MiTCR, with a Q25 quality threshold and the strictest error-elimination algorithm, was used for CDR3 identification, clonotype clustering and error correction. Lower-bound total TCR beta diversity was estimated with a nonparametric unseen species model using Euler transformation. In TCRdb, the public reads were trimmed at Q25 with fastp and aligned with MiXCR, with productive beta chains retained. Merged by CDR3 protein, the rows form single entries marked with the most common genes and DNA. The authors' filters were not applied to this entry. The sample includes roughly 1.9 million distinct CDR3 sequences, with 39% observed a single time. The ten biggest clones cover approximately 22% of the sample.

The chain is assembled from TRBV5-1 and TRBJ1-2; 9 bases in the junction line up with TRBD1. Sample: blood. This sequence originates from a human donor in good health. The CDR3 corresponds to CASSFQGQGGGYTF. The base sequence is TGCGCCAGCAGCTTTCAGGGACAGGGAGGAGGCTACACCTTC.